Below, one T cell receptor (beta chain) is given with its context. This sample is drawn from a study of blood T cell repertoires in COVID-19. The wider study: Both acute and convalescent COVID-19 samples were obtained from the United States, Italy and Spain. T cells, B-cell-depleted T cells, or PBMCs provided the cDNA or gDNA that served as material.

Original processing methods: Reference gene primer amplification in the assay estimated nucleated cell counts. Here immunoSEQ multiplex PCR was the method, and the copy in TCRdb shows in-frame clones only, minus some. The D gene and trimming were derived from the DNA, and the V and J assignments and clone size from that table. The repertoire includes around 150,000 clones, about 80% of them detected once, and about 7.8% sits in the top ten. The ends lost 3 bases at V and 6 bases at J; junction bases unmatched: 2. The CDR3 has 14 residues. Germline CDR1 LGHDT, CDR2 YNNKEL (reference sequence). V gene TRBV3-1 (or the pseudogene TRBV3-2) combines with J gene TRBJ2-1, with 10 nucleotides matching TRBD1. The TCR was taken from a man in his sixties with acute or convalescent COVID-19. What was sequenced was peripheral blood. CDR3 residues: CASSQGQGSNEQFF. In DNA, the CDR3 is TGTGCCAGCAGCCAGGGACAGGGGAGCAATGAGCAGTTCTTC.